This T cell receptor (beta chain) was observed in a study of blood T cells in healthy people across ages. The CDR3 consists of 16 residues. V shed 0 bases, J shed 7 bases, and the junction held 6 bases outside the gene matches. Germline V gives CDR1 KGHSH, CDR2 LQKENI. Study-wide points: Naive T cell percentage and TCR beta diversity correlated strongly. Across the age range, TCR beta diversity per million T cells fell in a roughly linear way.

As regards this clonotype: What it recognizes is unknown.

Primers used in a second PCR of roughly 7 to 11 cycles were a sample-barcoded 5' primer and a J-beta primer mix. MiXCR, run by TCRdb on the 5' RACE reads, gives a single entry per CDR3 protein. The sample has 710,000 or so distinct CDR3 sequences, 22% seen once. The receptor was derived from a man between 65 and 85 years old in good health. The sample taken for sequencing was blood. This chain uses TRBV18 with TRBJ2-1, with TRBD2 matching over 10 bases. CDR3 amino acids: CASSPPGTSVRNEQFF. The CDR3 bases are TGTGCCAGCTCACCACCCGGGACTAGCGTTAGGAATGAGCAGTTCTTC.